These T cell receptor beta chains were read from a single sample in a study of radiotherapy plus CTLA-4 blockade in lung cancer. Clones were read by immunoSEQ multiplex PCR, and TCRdb kept only the in-frame ones, dropping some. The sample contains some 50,000 clones, approximately 79% of which appear only once. The sequencing used peripheral blood, collected from a patient treated with radiotherapy plus ipilimumab. These receptors were collected from a human donor with non-small cell lung cancer who had a partial response to radiotherapy plus ipilimumab. CDR3s include the opening cysteine and the closing phenylalanine or tryptophan. D genes are given only for firm matches. Clone size is stated in some rows and not others, as once, few, many or a class when expanded.

clone_size: -; j_call: TRBJ1-5; v_call: TRBV2; d_call: -; cdr3_aa: CASSRQVGNQPQHF; cdr3_nt: TGTGCCAGCAGTCGACAGGTGGGCAATCAGCCCCAGCATTTT
clone_size: -; j_call: TRBJ1-2; v_call: TRBV4-2; d_call: TRBD1; cdr3_aa: CASSQGTGSDRDYGYTF; cdr3_nt: TGTGCCAGCAGCCAAGGGACAGGTTCAGACAGGGACTATGGCTACACCTTC
clone_size: few; j_call: TRBJ2-7; v_call: TRBV9; d_call: -; cdr3_aa: CASARGGAYEQYF; cdr3_nt: TGTGCCAGCGCCCGAGGGGGGGCCTACGAGCAGTACTTC
clone_size: -; j_call: TRBJ1-4; v_call: TRBV11-2; d_call: TRBD1; cdr3_aa: CASSNQGARGEKLFF; cdr3_nt: TGTGCCAGCAGCAACCAGGGGGCGCGGGGTGAAAAACTGTTTTTT
clone_size: -; j_call: TRBJ1-6; v_call: TRBV6-1; d_call: -; cdr3_aa: CASRSGGQGSPLHF; cdr3_nt: TGTGCCAGCAGGTCGGGGGGTCAAGGTTCACCCCTCCACTTT
clone_size: once; j_call: TRBJ2-1; v_call: TRBV19; d_call: TRBD2; cdr3_aa: CASSISRLAGIYNEQFF; cdr3_nt: TGTGCCAGTAGTATAAGTCGGCTAGCGGGGATCTACAATGAGCAGTTCTTC
clone_size: -; j_call: TRBJ1-2; v_call: TRBV19; d_call: TRBD1; cdr3_aa: CASSIQHWTGAGYTF; cdr3_nt: TGTGCCAGTAGTATCCAACATTGGACAGGGGCGGGCTACACCTTC
clone_size: few; j_call: TRBJ2-7; v_call: TRBV7-9; d_call: TRBD1; cdr3_aa: CASSSLRSEGATYEQYF; cdr3_nt: TGTGCCAGCAGCTCTTTGAGGTCTGAGGGGGCCACCTACGAGCAGTACTTC
clone_size: -; j_call: TRBJ2-7; v_call: TRBV11-2; d_call: -; cdr3_aa: CASSLEQGYEQYF; cdr3_nt: TGTGCCAGCAGCTTGGAACAGGGCTACGAGCAGTACTTC
clone_size: -; j_call: TRBJ1-2; v_call: TRBV7-2; d_call: TRBD1; cdr3_aa: CASSLDGRQGYGYTF; cdr3_nt: TGTGCCAGCAGCTTAGATGGAAGACAGGGCTATGGCTACACCTTC
clone_size: few; j_call: TRBJ2-2; v_call: TRBV28; d_call: TRBD1; cdr3_aa: CASSSEDREAGELFF; cdr3_nt: TGTGCCAGCAGCTCCGAGGACAGGGAGGCCGGGGAGCTGTTTTTT
clone_size: few; j_call: TRBJ2-7; v_call: TRBV6-1; d_call: -; cdr3_aa: CASSKEGYEQYF; cdr3_nt: TGTGCCAGTTCGAAAGAGGGCTACGAGCAGTACTTC
clone_size: -; j_call: TRBJ2-7; v_call: TRBV29-1; d_call: TRBD2; cdr3_aa: CSVEAREETYEQYF; cdr3_nt: TGCAGCGTTGAGGCCCGGGAGGAGACCTACGAGCAGTACTTC
clone_size: -; j_call: TRBJ2-3; v_call: TRBV9; d_call: -; cdr3_aa: CASSVLGARPTDTQYF; cdr3_nt: TGTGCCAGCAGCGTGTTAGGGGCGAGACCCACAGATACGCAGTATTTT
clone_size: -; j_call: TRBJ1-6; v_call: TRBV6-6; d_call: -; cdr3_aa: CASAERAGNSPLHF; cdr3_nt: TGTGCCAGCGCCGAGAGGGCGGGGAATTCACCCCTCCACTTT
clone_size: -; j_call: TRBJ2-1; v_call: TRBV11-3; d_call: -; cdr3_aa: CASSRGDNEQFF; cdr3_nt: TGTGCCAGCAGCCGGGGTGACAATGAGCAGTTCTTC
clone_size: -; j_call: TRBJ2-7; v_call: TRBV5-6; d_call: -; cdr3_aa: CASSPLRRNYEQYF; cdr3_nt: TGTGCCAGCAGCCCCCTCCGTCGTAACTACGAGCAGTACTTC
clone_size: -; j_call: TRBJ1-3; v_call: TRBV5-8; d_call: -; cdr3_aa: CASSLGTGLGGNTIYF; cdr3_nt: TGTGCCAGCAGCTTGGGAACAGGGCTTGGAGGAAACACCATATATTTT
clone_size: few; j_call: TRBJ1-6; v_call: TRBV5-6; d_call: -; cdr3_aa: CASSFSTGAYNSPLHF; cdr3_nt: TGTGCCAGCAGCTTTTCGACAGGCGCTTATAATTCACCCCTCCACTTT
clone_size: -; j_call: TRBJ2-1; v_call: TRBV28; d_call: TRBD2; cdr3_aa: CASSLRTSGDNEQFF; cdr3_nt: TGTGCCAGCAGTTTACGGACTAGCGGGGACAATGAGCAGTTCTTC
clone_size: few; j_call: TRBJ1-5; v_call: TRBV4-1; d_call: TRBD1; cdr3_aa: CASSSTGGGQPQHF; cdr3_nt: TGCGCCAGCAGTTCGACAGGGGGCGGTCAGCCCCAGCATTTT
clone_size: -; j_call: TRBJ1-5; v_call: TRBV6-1; d_call: TRBD1; cdr3_aa: CASSVGTGSNQPQHF; cdr3_nt: TGTGCCAGCAGTGTTGGGACAGGGTCGAATCAGCCCCAGCATTTT
clone_size: -; j_call: TRBJ1-2; v_call: TRBV5-4; d_call: -; cdr3_aa: CASFDDIPGKTYGYTF; cdr3_nt: TGTGCCAGCTTCGATGACATACCAGGAAAGACCTATGGCTACACCTTC
clone_size: -; j_call: TRBJ1-3; v_call: TRBV6-4; d_call: TRBD1; cdr3_aa: CASSEKAGTGGNTIYF; cdr3_nt: TGTGCCAGCAGCGAGAAGGCCGGGACAGGGGGAAACACCATATATTTT
clone_size: few; j_call: TRBJ2-7; v_call: TRBV19; d_call: -; cdr3_aa: CASSIRQDSYEQYF; cdr3_nt: TGTGCCAGTAGTATCAGACAGGACTCCTACGAGCAGTACTTC
clone_size: -; j_call: TRBJ1-1; v_call: TRBV6-5; d_call: -; cdr3_aa: CASRTDGYTEAFF; cdr3_nt: TGTGCCAGCAGAACAGACGGCTACACTGAAGCTTTCTTT
clone_size: -; j_call: TRBJ2-2; v_call: TRBV11-2; d_call: -; cdr3_aa: CASSLSAGAGTGELFF; cdr3_nt: TGTGCCAGCAGCCTCTCGGCGGGCGCGGGGACCGGGGAGCTGTTTTTT
clone_size: -; j_call: TRBJ1-1; v_call: TRBV5-1; d_call: -; cdr3_aa: CASSFSGAPNTEAFF; cdr3_nt: TGCGCCAGCAGCTTTTCAGGGGCGCCGAACACTGAAGCTTTCTTT
clone_size: few; j_call: TRBJ2-2; v_call: TRBV9; d_call: -; cdr3_aa: CASNEPAEGGDTGELFF; cdr3_nt: TGTGCCAGCAACGAACCCGCTGAGGGGGGGGACACCGGGGAGCTGTTTTTT
clone_size: -; j_call: TRBJ2-5; v_call: TRBV2; d_call: TRBD2; cdr3_aa: CASRGWTSGGRETQYF; cdr3_nt: TGTGCCAGCAGGGGGTGGACTAGCGGGGGACGAGAGACCCAGTACTTC
clone_size: -; j_call: TRBJ2-7; v_call: TRBV5-4; d_call: -; cdr3_aa: CASSAGGYEQYF; cdr3_nt: TGTGCCAGCAGCGCCGGGGGCTACGAGCAGTACTTC
clone_size: -; j_call: TRBJ2-1; v_call: TRBV6-5; d_call: TRBD2; cdr3_aa: CASSYSTSAYNEQFF; cdr3_nt: TGTGCCAGCAGTTACTCGACTAGCGCATACAATGAGCAGTTCTTC
clone_size: -; j_call: TRBJ1-2; v_call: TRBV5-1; d_call: -; cdr3_aa: CASRAEGYGYTF; cdr3_nt: TGCGCCAGCAGGGCGGAAGGCTATGGCTACACCTTC
clone_size: -; j_call: TRBJ2-1; v_call: TRBV7-9; d_call: TRBD2; cdr3_aa: CAAGGASYNEQFF; cdr3_nt: TGTGCCGCGGGGGGCGCCTCCTACAATGAGCAGTTCTTC
clone_size: once; j_call: TRBJ1-5; v_call: TRBV19; d_call: -; cdr3_aa: CASSILAGNQPQHF; cdr3_nt: TGTGCCAGTAGTATACTGGCGGGGAATCAGCCCCAGCATTTT
clone_size: -; j_call: TRBJ1-5; v_call: TRBV7-7; d_call: -; cdr3_aa: CASSSDINQPQHF; cdr3_nt: TGTGCCAGCAGTTCCGACATTAATCAGCCCCAGCATTTT
clone_size: -; j_call: TRBJ1-4; v_call: TRBV29-1; d_call: TRBD1; cdr3_aa: CSVEERDRGYEKLFF; cdr3_nt: TGCAGCGTTGAAGAAAGGGACAGGGGATACGAAAAACTGTTTTTT
clone_size: -; j_call: TRBJ1-1; v_call: TRBV19; d_call: -; cdr3_aa: CASNRGGVNTEAFF; cdr3_nt: TGTGCCAGTAATAGGGGGGGGGTGAACACTGAAGCTTTCTTT
clone_size: -; j_call: TRBJ1-2; v_call: TRBV27; d_call: -; cdr3_aa: CATRARRTDLSGYTF; cdr3_nt: TGTGCCACCCGAGCCCGTAGGACAGACCTTTCTGGCTACACCTTC
clone_size: few; j_call: TRBJ2-7; v_call: TRBV6-5; d_call: TRBD1; cdr3_aa: CASSTGTGSYEQYF; cdr3_nt: TGTGCCAGCAGCACCGGGACAGGCTCCTACGAGCAGTACTTC
clone_size: -; j_call: TRBJ1-5; v_call: TRBV10-2; d_call: TRBD1; cdr3_aa: CASSPTGFTNQPQHF; cdr3_nt: TGCGCCAGCAGTCCGACAGGGTTCACAAATCAGCCCCAGCATTTT
clone_size: -; j_call: TRBJ2-3; v_call: TRBV27; d_call: TRBD2; cdr3_aa: CASSTTSGGSTDTQYF; cdr3_nt: TGTGCCAGCAGCACTACTAGCGGGGGAAGCACAGATACGCAGTATTTT
clone_size: -; j_call: TRBJ1-6; v_call: TRBV19; d_call: TRBD1; cdr3_aa: CASRAPGQDYNSPLHF; cdr3_nt: TGTGCCAGTAGGGCTCCGGGACAGGACTATAATTCACCCCTCCACTTT
clone_size: -; j_call: TRBJ2-7; v_call: TRBV14; d_call: TRBD2; cdr3_aa: CASSQGLAGGIRLEQYF; cdr3_nt: TGTGCCAGCAGCCAAGGGCTAGCGGGGGGTATTCGACTCGAGCAGTACTTC
clone_size: -; j_call: TRBJ2-1; v_call: TRBV5-4; d_call: -; cdr3_aa: CASSLARGSYNEQFF; cdr3_nt: TGTGCCAGCAGCTTGGCCCGGGGGTCCTACAATGAGCAGTTCTTC
clone_size: medium-sized; j_call: TRBJ1-3; v_call: TRBV11-2; d_call: TRBD1; cdr3_aa: CASRKDREGNTIYF; cdr3_nt: TGTGCCAGCAGAAAAGACAGGGAGGGAAACACCATATATTTT
clone_size: -; j_call: TRBJ2-7; v_call: TRBV6-1; d_call: -; cdr3_aa: CASEGLYTYEQYF; cdr3_nt: TGTGCCAGCGAAGGACTATATACCTACGAGCAGTACTTC
clone_size: -; j_call: TRBJ2-1; v_call: TRBV4-3; d_call: -; cdr3_aa: CASGPTPDNEQFF; cdr3_nt: TGCGCCAGCGGGCCGACACCGGACAATGAGCAGTTCTTC